This T cell receptor (beta chain) appears in the sequencing data of a study of T cell responses to AZD1222 COVID-19 vaccine. Study-wide results and caveats: Seropositive status at baseline applied to only a handful of AZD1222 recipients.

Regarding this clone: Its antigen is unidentified.

J gave up 4 bases and V 6 bases, and 16 bases lay outside the gene matches. The CDR3 is 17 amino acids. The germline gives CDR1 MDHEN, CDR2 SYDVKM. Some clones are missing from TCRdb's copy, which holds only in-frame ones; the method was immunoSEQ multiplex PCR. The top ten clones hold over 8.5% of a sample with roughly 150,000 clones, about 90% of them seen once. The sequencing used peripheral blood, collected 28 days after the second AZD1222 dose. The chain recombines TRBV28 with TRBJ1-2, with TRBD1 identical over 8 bases. This TCR was recovered from an adult who received the AZD1222 COVID-19 vaccine. The CDR3 DNA sequence: TGTGCCAGCAGGTTCTCGGACAGGGAGGACTCCACCTATGGCTACACCTTC. This sequence encodes CASRFSDREDSTYGYTF.